This entry concerns a single TCR beta chain. Antigen: not known. The sample is drawn from a study of tumor and adjacent non-tumor tissue in lung cancer. As for the study in general: Samples averaged about 4.3 million productive TCRbeta reads each.

This sample's RNA came from whole unsorted tissue. The library came from three nested PCR rounds adapted from ARM-PCR protocols. TCRdb re-analysed the multiplex PCR reads in MiXCR, keeping a single row per CDR3 protein. This sample has roughly 81,000 distinct CDR3 sequences; 55% to 70% occur once, and the top ten carry over 9.5%. Trimming stripped 8 bases from V and 6 bases from J, with 26 bases between. The CDR3 spans 17 residues. Germline CDR1 reads MGHRA; CDR2 reads YSYEKL. Study outcomes and limitations: Tumor TCR diversity, when higher, was linked to shorter survival.

The material sequenced was lung tumor tissue. The V and J genes are TRBV4-1 and TRBJ2-1; D gene uncertain. The sequence was obtained from a woman in her 70s with non-small cell lung cancer. The CDR3 DNA sequence: TGCGCCAGCGGCCGAGTTTTCGGACCTCCATCCCCCAATGAGCAGTTCTTC. Translating gives CASGRVFGPPSPNEQFF.